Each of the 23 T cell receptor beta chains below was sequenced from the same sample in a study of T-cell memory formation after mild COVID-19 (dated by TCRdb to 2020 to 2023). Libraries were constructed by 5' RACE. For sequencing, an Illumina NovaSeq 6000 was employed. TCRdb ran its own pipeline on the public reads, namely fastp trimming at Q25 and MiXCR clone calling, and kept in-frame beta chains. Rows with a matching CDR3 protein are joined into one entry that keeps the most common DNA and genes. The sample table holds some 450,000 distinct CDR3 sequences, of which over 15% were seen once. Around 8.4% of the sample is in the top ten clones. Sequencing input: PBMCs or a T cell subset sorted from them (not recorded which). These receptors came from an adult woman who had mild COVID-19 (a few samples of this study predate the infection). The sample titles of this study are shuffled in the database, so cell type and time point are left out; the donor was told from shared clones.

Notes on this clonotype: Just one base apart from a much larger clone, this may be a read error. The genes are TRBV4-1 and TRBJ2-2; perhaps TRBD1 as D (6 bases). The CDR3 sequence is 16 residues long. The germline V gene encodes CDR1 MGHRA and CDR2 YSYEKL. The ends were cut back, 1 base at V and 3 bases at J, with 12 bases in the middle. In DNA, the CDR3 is TGCGCCAGCAGCCAAGGACACAAGGGGGACACCGGGGAGCTGTTTTTT. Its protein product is CASSQGHKGDTGELFF.

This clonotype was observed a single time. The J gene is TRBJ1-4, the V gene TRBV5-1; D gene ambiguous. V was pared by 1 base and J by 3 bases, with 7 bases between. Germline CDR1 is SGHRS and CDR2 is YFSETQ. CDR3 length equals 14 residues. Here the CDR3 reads CASSLRTANEKLFF. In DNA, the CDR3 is TGCGCCAGCAGCTTGCGGACGGCTAATGAAAAACTGTTTTTT.

The CDR3: CSVSLAGSYEQYF. CDR3 DNA: TGCAGCGTTTCGTTAGCGGGAAGCTACGAGCAGTACTTC. The chain employs TRBV29-1 and TRBJ2-7; 8 nucleotides line up with TRBD2. V dropped 5 bases and J dropped 3; count of bases not matched to a gene: 6. Germline V CDR1 and CDR2: SQVTM, ANQGSEA. The CDR3 totals 13 residues.

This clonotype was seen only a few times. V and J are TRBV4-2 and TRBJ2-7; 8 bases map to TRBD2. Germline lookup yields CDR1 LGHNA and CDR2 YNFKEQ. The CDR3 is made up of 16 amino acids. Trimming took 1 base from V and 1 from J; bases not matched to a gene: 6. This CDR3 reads CASSQATSGLSYEQYF. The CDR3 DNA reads TGTGCCAGCAGCCAAGCAACTAGCGGCTTATCCTACGAGCAGTACTTC.

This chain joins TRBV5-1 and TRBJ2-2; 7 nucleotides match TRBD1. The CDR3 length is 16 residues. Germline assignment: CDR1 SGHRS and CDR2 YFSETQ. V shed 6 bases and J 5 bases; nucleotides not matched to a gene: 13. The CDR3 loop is CASIAGEGALTGELFF. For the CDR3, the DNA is TGCGCCAGCATAGCCGGTGAGGGGGCGCTAACCGGGGAGCTGTTTTTT.

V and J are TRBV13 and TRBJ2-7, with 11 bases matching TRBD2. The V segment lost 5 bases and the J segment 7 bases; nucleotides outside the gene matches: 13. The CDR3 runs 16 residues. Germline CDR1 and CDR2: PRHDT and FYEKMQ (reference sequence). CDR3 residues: CASSTRPGLAVREQYF. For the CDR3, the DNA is TGTGCCAGCAGCACAAGACCGGGACTAGCGGTGCGGGAGCAGTACTTC.

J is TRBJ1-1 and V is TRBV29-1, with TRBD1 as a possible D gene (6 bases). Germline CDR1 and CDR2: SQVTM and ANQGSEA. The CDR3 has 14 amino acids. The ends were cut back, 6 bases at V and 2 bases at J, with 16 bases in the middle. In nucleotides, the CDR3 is TGCAGCGTAGCTGCCGGGGGGCGAAACACTGAAGCTTTCTTT. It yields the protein CSVAAGGRNTEAFF.

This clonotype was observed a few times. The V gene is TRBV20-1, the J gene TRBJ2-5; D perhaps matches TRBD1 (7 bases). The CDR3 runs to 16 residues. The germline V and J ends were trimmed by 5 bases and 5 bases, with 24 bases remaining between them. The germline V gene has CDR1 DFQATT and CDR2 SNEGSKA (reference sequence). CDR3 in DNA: TGCAGTGCTCCCACCTCCGGGACAGTAGGGGGGGAGACCCAGTACTTC. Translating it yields CSAPTSGTVGGETQYF.

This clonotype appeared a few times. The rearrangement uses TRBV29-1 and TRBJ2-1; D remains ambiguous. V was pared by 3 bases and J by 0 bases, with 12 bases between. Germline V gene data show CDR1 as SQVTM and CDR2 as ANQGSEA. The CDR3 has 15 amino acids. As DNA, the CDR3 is TGCAGCGTTGACCCATTTGGGTTCTCCTACAATGAGCAGTTCTTC. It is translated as CSVDPFGFSYNEQFF.

The CDR3 DNA follows: TGTGCCAGCAGCTATCTGGCTTTAAACACTGAAGCTTTCTTT. It specifies CASSYLALNTEAFF. This sequence joins TRBV7-2 and TRBJ1-1; D gene ambiguous. CDR3 length equals 14 residues. The germline CDR1 and CDR2 sequences are SGHTA and FQGNSA. V lost 4 bases, J lost 2 bases, and 11 bases lay in between.

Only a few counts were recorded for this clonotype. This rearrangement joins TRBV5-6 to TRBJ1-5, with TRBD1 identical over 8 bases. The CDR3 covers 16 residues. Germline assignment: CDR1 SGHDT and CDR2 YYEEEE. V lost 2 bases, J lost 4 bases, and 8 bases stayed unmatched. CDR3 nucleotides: TGTGCCAGCAGCTTCCACTGGGGACAGGCTAATCAGCCCCAGCATTTT. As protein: CASSFHWGQANQPQHF.

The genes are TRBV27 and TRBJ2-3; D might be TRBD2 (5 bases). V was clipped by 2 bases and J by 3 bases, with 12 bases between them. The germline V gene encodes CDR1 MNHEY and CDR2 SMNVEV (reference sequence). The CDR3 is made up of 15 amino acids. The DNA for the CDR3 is TGTGCCAGCAGTTTAACCGGGGTTCTTACAGATACGCAGTATTTT. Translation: CASSLTGVLTDTQYF.

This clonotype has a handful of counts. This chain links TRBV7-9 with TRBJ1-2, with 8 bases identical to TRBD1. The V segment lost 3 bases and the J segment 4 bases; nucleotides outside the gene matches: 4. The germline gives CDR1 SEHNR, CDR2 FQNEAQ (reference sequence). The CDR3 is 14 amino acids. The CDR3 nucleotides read TGTGCCAGCAGCTTCGATGGACAGGGCTATGGCTACACCTTC. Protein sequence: CASSFDGQGYGYTF. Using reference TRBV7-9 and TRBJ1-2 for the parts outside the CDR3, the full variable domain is DTGVSQNPRHKITKRGQNVTFRCDPISEHNRLYWYRQTLGQGPEFLTYFQNEAQLEKSRLLSDRFSAERPKGSFSTLEIQRTEQGDSAMYLCASSFDGQGYGYTFGSGTRLTVV.

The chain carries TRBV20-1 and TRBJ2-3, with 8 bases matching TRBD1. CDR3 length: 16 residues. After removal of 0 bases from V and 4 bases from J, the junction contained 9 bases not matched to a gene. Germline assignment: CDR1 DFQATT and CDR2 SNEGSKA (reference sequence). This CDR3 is CSARDIRGLVPDTQYF. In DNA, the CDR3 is TGCAGTGCTAGAGATATCAGGGGGCTGGTCCCAGATACGCAGTATTTT.

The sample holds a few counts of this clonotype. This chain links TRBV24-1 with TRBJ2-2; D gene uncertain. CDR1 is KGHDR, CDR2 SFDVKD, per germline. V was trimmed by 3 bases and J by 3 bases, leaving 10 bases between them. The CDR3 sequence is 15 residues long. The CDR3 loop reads CATSDLFGDTGELFF. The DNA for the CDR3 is TGTGCCACCAGTGATCTTTTTGGAGACACCGGGGAGCTGTTTTTT.

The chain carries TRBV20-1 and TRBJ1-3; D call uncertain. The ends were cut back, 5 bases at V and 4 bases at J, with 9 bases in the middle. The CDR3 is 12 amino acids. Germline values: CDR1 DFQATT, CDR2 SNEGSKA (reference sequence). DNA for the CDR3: TGCAGTGCTGTCCTCTGGGGAAACACCATATATTTT. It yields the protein CSAVLWGNTIYF.

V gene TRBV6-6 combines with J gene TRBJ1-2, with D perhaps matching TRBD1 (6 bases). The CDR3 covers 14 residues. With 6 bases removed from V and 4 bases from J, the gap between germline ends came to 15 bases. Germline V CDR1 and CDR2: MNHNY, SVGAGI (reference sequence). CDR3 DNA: TGTGCCAGCAGGGACAGCCTGGATTTCTATGGCTACACCTTC. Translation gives CASRDSLDFYGYTF.

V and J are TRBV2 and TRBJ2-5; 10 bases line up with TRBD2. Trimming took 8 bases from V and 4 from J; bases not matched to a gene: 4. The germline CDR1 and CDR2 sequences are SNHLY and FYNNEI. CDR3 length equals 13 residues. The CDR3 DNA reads TGTGCCAGCTGTCGACTAGCGGGAGAGACCCAGTACTTC. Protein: CASCRLAGETQYF.

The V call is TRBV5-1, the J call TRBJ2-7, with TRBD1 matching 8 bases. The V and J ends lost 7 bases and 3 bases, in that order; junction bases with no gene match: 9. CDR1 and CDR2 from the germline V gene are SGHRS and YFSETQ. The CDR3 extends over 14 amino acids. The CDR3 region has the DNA TGCGCCAGCGGGCCCGGGACAGGATACTACGAGCAGTACTTC. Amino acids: CASGPGTGYYEQYF.

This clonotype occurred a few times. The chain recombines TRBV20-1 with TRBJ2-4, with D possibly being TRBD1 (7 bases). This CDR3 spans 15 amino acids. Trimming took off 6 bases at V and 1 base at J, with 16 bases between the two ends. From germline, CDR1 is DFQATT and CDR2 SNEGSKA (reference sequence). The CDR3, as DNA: TGCAGTGCAATTACACAGGGGAGGGCCAAAAACATTCAGTACTTC. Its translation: CSAITQGRAKNIQYF.

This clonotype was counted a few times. CDR3 nucleotides: TGCAGCGTTGTGGGAGGACCCTATGGCTACACCTTC. Its translation is CSVVGGPYGYTF. This sequence joins TRBV29-1 and TRBJ1-2; D is unclear. This CDR3 spans 12 amino acids. Between the trimmed V and J ends, which lost 4 bases and 4 bases, there was a span of 10 bases. Germline lookup yields CDR1 SQVTM and CDR2 ANQGSEA. Full variable domain (outside the CDR3, taken from reference TRBV29-1 and TRBJ1-2): SAVISQKPSRDICQRGTSLTIQCQVDSQVTMMFWYRQQPGQSLTLIATANQGSEATYESGFVIDKFPISRPNLTFSTLTVSNMSPEDSSIYLCSVVGGPYGYTFGSGTRLTVV.

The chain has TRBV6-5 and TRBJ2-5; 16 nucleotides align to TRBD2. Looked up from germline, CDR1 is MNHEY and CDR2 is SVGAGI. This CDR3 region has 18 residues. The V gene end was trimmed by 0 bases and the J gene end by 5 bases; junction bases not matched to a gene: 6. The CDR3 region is CASSYSDGTSGGVETQYF. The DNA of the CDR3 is TGTGCCAGCAGTTACTCGGATGGGACTAGCGGGGGGGTTGAGACCCAGTACTTC.

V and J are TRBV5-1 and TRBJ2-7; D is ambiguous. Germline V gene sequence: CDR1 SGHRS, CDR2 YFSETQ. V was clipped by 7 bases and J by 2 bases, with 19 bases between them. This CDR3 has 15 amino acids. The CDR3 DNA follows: TGCGCCAGCTTTCCTCACCCGGCGGTCGCCTACGAGCAGTACTTC. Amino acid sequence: CASFPHPAVAYEQYF. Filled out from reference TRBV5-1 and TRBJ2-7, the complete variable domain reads KAGVTQTPRYLIKTRGQQVTLSCSPISGHRSVSWYQQTPGQGLQFLFEYFSETQRNKGNFPGRFSGRQFSNSRSEMNVSTLELGDSALYLCASFPHPAVAYEQYFGPGTRLTVT.